The clone carrying this T cell receptor beta chain was seen a single time. Antigen unknown. The data were taken from a study of CD8 T cells in Susac syndrome. About the study: Eight of the sequenced Susac syndrome patients were in remission, and 5 or 6 had active disease.

With random hexamers, reverse transcription was performed on roughly 0.5 to 1 ug of RNA. immunoSEQ multiplex PCR amplified TCR beta CDR3 across 54 Vbeta, 13 Jbeta. TCRdb re-derived calls from the immunoSEQ multiplex PCR reads in MiXCR, one entry per CDR3 protein. Of about 240,000 distinct CDR3 sequences in the sample, about 96% were seen once. The CDR3 extends over 14 amino acids. The V end lost 2 bases, the J end lost 0 bases, and 11 bases lay between the germline ends. Germline CDR1 reads SQVTM; CDR2 reads ANQGSEA. Study-wide results and limits: The CD4+ T cell repertoires in Susac syndrome did not show any clonal expansion.

This sequence originates from a human donor with Susac syndrome. The V call is TRBV29-1, the J call TRBJ2-7; no firm D call. The specimen sequenced was CD4+ T cells from PBMCs. CDR3 coding DNA: TGCAGCGTTGAATTTAGGCGGAGCTCCTACGAGCAGTACTTC. Translated, it gives CSVEFRRSSYEQYF.